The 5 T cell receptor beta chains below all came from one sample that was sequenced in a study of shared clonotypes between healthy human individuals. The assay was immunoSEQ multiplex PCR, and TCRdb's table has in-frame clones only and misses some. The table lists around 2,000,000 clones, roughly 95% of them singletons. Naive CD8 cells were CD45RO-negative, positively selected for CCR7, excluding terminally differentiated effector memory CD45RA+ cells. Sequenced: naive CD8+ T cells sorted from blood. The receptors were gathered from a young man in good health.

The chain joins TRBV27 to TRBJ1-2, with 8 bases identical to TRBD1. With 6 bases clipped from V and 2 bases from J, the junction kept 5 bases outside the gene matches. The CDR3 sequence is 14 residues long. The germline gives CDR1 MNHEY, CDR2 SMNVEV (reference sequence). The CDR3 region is CASSPRTGNYGYTF. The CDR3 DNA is TGTGCCAGCAGCCCACGGACAGGGAACTATGGCTACACCTTC.

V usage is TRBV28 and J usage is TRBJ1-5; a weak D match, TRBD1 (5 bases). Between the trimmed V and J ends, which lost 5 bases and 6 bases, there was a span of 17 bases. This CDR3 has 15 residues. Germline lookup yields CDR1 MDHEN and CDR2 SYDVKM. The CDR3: CASSRVLQGGQPQHF. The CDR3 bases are TGTGCCAGCAGTCGAGTTCTCCAGGGCGGTCAGCCCCAGCATTTT.

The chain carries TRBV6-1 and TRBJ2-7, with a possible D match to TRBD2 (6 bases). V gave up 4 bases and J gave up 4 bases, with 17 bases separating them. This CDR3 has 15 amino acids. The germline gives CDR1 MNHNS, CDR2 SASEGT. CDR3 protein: CASSAGSGLLYEQYF. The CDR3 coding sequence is TGTGCCAGCAGTGCCGGGAGCGGCCTATTATACGAGCAGTACTTC.

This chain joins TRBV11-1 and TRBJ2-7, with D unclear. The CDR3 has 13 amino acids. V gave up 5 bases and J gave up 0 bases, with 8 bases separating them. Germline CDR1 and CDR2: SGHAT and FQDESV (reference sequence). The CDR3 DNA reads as TGTGCCAGCAGCCCGGGCCCCTCCTACGAGCAGTACTTC. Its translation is CASSPGPSYEQYF.

CDR3 sequence (DNA): TGCGCCAGCAGCTTGTGGGATTTGGCCTCCGGGGGTACGAACACCGGGGAGCTGTTTTTT. It translates to CASSLWDLASGGTNTGELFF. The V call is TRBV5-1, the J call TRBJ2-2; tentative D call: TRBD2 (6 bases). Germline-derived CDR1 and CDR2 are SGHRS and YFSETQ. Trimming removed 1 base at V and 0 bases at J, with 22 bases between. The CDR3 consists of 20 residues. Supplemented by reference TRBV5-1 and TRBJ2-2, the full variable domain reads KAGVTQTPRYLIKTRGQQVTLSCSPISGHRSVSWYQQTPGQGLQFLFEYFSETQRNKGNFPGRFSGRQFSNSRSEMNVSTLELGDSALYLCASSLWDLASGGTNTGELFFGEGSRLTVL.